The source of this TCR beta chain is a study of blood T cell repertoires in COVID-19. Overall study: T cells, B-cell-depleted T cells, or PBMCs supplied cDNA or gDNA.

A COVID-19 case was met by exposed participants within 2 weeks before study entry. This clone has a handful of counts. Sequencing used immunoSEQ multiplex PCR; TCRdb keeps in-frame clones, though not all of them. The table has around 340,000 clones, 88% seen once. V shed 5 bases and J 2 bases; nucleotides not matched to a gene: 14. This CDR3 contains 17 residues. Germline CDR1 is LNHDA and CDR2 is SQIVND (reference sequence). The sequence derives from a woman aged 25 to 39 who had been exposed to COVID-19. J is TRBJ2-7 and V is TRBV19; 8 bases fit TRBD1. The sequencing sample was made of PBMCs or T cells enriched from blood (not recorded which). CDR3 sequence: CASSANRGQGGTYEQYF. CDR3 nucleotides: TGTGCCAGTAGTGCGAACCGAGGACAGGGTGGCACCTACGAGCAGTACTTC.